The subject of this entry is one T cell receptor beta chain. The antigen remains undetermined. The data were taken from a study of early T cells in non-severe SARS-CoV-2 infection. Molecules of cDNA were individually given unique molecular identifiers that were attached to them. TCRdb analysed the 5' RACE reads with MiXCR anew, one entry per CDR3 protein. Of 65,000 to 80,000 distinct CDR3 sequences listed, more than 10% were seen once; the top ten hold about 1.1%. This CDR3 has 15 residues. Looked up from germline, CDR1 is LGHDT and CDR2 is YNNKEL (reference sequence). With 4 bases clipped from V and 2 bases from J, the junction kept 8 bases outside the gene matches. General study findings and limits: VDJdb matching favored anti-spike CD8 responses, missing private and CD4 specificities.

The sequenced material came from whole blood. V gene TRBV3-1 combines with J gene TRBJ2-7; 7 bases map to TRBD2. The sequence was obtained from an adult who was a healthcare worker with PCR-confirmed SARS-CoV-2 infection or an uninfected control (not recorded which). CDR3 nucleotide sequence: TGTGCCAGCAGCCCCGCTAGGGCGGGGGCCTACGAGCAGTACTTC. Residues: CASSPARAGAYEQYF.